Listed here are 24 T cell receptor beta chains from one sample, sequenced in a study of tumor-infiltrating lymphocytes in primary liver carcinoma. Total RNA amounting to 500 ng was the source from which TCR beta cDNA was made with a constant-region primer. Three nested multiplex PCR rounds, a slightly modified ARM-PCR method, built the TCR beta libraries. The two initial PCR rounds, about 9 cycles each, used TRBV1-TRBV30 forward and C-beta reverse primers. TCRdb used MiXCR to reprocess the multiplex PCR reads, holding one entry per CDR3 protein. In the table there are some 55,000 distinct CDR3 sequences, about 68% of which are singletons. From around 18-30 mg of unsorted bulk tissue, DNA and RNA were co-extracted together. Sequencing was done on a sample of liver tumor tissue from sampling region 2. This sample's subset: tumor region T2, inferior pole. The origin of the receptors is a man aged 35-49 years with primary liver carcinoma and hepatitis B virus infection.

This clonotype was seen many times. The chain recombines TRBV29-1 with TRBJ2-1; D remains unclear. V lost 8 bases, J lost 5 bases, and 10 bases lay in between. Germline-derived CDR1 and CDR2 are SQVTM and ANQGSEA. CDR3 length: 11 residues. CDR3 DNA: TGCAGCCCCCGGCTAGACAATGAGCAGTTCTTC. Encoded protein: CSPRLDNEQFF.

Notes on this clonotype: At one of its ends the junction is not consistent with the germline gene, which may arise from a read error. The CDR3 is CAISTSALGSYYNDQFF. CDR3 bases: TGTGCCATCAGTACCTCCGCACTAGGGAGCTACTACAATGACCAGTTCTTC. The chain recombines TRBV10-3 with TRBJ2-1; TRBD2 is a possible D gene (5 bases). The CDR3 is made up of 17 amino acids. CDR1 is ENHRY, CDR2 SYGVKD, per germline.

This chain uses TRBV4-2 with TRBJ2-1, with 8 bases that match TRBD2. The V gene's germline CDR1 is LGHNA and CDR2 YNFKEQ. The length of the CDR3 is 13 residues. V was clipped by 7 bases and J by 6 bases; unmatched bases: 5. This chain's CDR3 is CASNLRGGNEQFF. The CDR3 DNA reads TGTGCCAGCAACCTACGGGGGGGCAATGAGCAGTTCTTC.

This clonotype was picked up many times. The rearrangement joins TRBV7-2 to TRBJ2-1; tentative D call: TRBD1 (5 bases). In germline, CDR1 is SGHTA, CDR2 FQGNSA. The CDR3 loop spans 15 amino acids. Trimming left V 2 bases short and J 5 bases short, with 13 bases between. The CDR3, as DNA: TGTGCCAGCAGCTTATATTCAGGGCTTAACAATGAGCAGTTCTTC. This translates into CASSLYSGLNNEQFF.

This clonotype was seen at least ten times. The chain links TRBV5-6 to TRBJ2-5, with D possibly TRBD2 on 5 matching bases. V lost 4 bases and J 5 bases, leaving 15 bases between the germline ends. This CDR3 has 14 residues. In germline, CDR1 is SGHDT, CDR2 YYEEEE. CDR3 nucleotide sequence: TGTGCCAGCAGCCTGAACAGCGGTAGGGAGACCCAGTACTTC. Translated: CASSLNSGRETQYF.

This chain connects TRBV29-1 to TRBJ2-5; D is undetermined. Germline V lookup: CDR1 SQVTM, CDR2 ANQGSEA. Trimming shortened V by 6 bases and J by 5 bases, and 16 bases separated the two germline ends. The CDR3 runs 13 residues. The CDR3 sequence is CSVGRSAAETQYF. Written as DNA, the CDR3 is TGCAGCGTGGGTAGGAGTGCCGCTGAGACCCAGTACTTC.

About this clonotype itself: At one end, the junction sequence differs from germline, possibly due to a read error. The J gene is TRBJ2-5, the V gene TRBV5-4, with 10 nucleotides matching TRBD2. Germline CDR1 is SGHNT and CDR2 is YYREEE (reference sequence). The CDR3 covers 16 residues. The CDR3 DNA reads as TGTGCCAGTAGCACCCTTAGCGGGAGGCTTCAAGAGAGCCAGTACTTC. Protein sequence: CASSTLSGRLQESQYF.

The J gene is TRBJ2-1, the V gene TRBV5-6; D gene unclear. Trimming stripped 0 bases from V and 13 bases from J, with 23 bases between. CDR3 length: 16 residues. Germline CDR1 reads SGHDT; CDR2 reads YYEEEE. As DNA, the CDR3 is TGTGCCAGCAGCTTGGAGGGCGGAAGCTCCTACAATGTACAGTTCTTC. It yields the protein CASSLEGGSSYNVQFF. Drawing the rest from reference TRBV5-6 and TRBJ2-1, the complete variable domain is DAGVTQSPTHLIKTRGQQVTLRCSPKSGHDTVSWYQQALGQGPQFIFQYYEEEERQRGNFPDRFSGHQFPNYSSELNVNALLLGDSALYLCASSLEGGSSYNVQFFGPGTRLTVL.

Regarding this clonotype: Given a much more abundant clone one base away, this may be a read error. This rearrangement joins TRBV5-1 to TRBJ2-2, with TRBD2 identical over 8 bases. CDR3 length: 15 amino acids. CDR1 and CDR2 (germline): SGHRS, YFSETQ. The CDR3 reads CAISLVAGPTGELFF. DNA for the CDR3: TGCGCCATCAGCTTGGTAGCGGGGCCAACCGGGGAGCTGTTTTTT.

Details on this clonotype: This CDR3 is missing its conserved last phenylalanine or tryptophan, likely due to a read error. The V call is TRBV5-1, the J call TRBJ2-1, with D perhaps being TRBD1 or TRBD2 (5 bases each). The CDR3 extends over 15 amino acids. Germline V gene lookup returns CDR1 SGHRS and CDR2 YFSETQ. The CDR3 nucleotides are TGTGCCAGCAGCTTGGGGGTCCAGGGTCAGGGTGAGCAGTTCTTA. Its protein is CASSLGVQGQGEQFL.

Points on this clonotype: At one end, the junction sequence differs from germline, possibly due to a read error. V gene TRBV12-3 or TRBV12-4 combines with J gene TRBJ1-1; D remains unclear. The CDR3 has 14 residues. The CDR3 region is CASRLAHLSTEAFF. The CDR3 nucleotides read TGTGCCAGCCGCCTAGCCCATCTTAGCACTGAGGCTTTCTTT.

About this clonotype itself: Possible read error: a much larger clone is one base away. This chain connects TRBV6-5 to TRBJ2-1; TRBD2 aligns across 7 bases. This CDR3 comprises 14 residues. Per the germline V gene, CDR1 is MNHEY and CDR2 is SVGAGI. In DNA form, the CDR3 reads TGTGCCAGCAGCCAAGCGGGGACCTACAATGAGCAGTCCTTC. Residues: CASSQAGTYNEQSF.

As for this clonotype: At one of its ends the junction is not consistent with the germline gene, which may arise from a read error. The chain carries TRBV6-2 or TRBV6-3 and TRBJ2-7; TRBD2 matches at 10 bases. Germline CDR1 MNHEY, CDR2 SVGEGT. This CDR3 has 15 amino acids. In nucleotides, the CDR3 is TGTGCCAGCAATTACGCTAGCGGGAGCTCCTACGAGCAGTACTTC. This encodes CASNYASGSSYEQYF.

The CDR3 spells CFSSYAVVGTGELFF. Here the CDR3 DNA reads TGTTTCAGCAGTTACGCAGTGGTCGGCACCGGGGAGCTGTTTTTT. The chain joins TRBV6-5 to TRBJ2-2; D is unresolved. This CDR3 has 15 amino acids. Germline V gene data show CDR1 as MNHEY and CDR2 as SVGAGI.

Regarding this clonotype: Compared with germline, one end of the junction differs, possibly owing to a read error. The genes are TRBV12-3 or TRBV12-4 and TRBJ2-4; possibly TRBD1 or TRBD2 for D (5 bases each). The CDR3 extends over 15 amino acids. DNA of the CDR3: TGTGCCACCAGTTTCGGGCAGGGAGCCGAAAACATTCAGTACTTC. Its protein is CATSFGQGAENIQYF.

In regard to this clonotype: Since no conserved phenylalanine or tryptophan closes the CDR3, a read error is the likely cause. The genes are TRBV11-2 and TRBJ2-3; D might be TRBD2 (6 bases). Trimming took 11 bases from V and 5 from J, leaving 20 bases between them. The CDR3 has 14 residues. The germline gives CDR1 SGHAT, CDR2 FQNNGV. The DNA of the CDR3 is TGTGCCGGAGGGGCACAGGAGCCCGAAGATACGCAGTATTCT. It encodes CAGGAQEPEDTQYS.

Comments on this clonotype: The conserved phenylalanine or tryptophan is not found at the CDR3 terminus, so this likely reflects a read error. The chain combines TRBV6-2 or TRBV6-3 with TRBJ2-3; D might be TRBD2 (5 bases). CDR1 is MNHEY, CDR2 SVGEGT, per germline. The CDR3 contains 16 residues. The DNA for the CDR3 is TGCGTCAGCAGTTCCCTCTTCGGGATGAGCGCAGATATGCAGTATTTA. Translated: CVSSSLFGMSADMQYL.

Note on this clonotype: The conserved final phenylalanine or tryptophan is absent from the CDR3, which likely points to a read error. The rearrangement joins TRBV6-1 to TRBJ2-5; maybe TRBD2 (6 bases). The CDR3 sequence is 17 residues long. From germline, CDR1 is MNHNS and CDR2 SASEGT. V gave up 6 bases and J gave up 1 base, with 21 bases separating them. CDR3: CASSADTGVNRQETQYS. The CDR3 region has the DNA TGTGCCAGCAGCGCTGACACGGGGGTAAACCGCCAAGAGACCCAGTACTCC.

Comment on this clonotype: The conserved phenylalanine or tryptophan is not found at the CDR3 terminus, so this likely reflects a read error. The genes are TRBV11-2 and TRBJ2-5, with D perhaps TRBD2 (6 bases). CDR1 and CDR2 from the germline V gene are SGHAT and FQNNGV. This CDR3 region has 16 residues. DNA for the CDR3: TGTTCTAGCAGAACCCGGGACTCGGCCCACCAAGAGACCCAGTACTCC. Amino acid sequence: CSSRTRDSAHQETQYS.

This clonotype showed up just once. This chain's CDR3 is CASSLAARGDYGYTF. DNA of the CDR3: TGTGCCAGCAGTTTAGCCGCTCGGGGGGATTATGGCTACACCTTC. V is TRBV12-3 or TRBV12-4 and J is TRBJ1-2, with a tentative D call TRBD1 (5 bases). CDR3 length: 15 residues. V was clipped by 0 bases and J by 5 bases, with 13 bases between them.

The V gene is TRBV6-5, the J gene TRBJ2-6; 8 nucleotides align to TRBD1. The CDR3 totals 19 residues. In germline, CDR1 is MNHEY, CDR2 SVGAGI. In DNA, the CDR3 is TGTCGCAGCAGTTCCCCCCTGGACAGGGTTCCGACCGGGGCCAACGTCCTGACTTTC. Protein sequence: CRSSSPLDRVPTGANVLTF.

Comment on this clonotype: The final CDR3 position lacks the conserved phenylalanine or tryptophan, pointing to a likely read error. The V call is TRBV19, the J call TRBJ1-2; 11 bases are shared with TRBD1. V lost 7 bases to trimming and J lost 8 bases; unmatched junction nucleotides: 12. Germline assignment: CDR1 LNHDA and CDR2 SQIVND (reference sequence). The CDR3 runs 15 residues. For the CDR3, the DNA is TGTGCCAGTACCGCGGCGGGACAGGGGGTGTTCGGCTACACCATC. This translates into CASTAAGQGVFGYTI.

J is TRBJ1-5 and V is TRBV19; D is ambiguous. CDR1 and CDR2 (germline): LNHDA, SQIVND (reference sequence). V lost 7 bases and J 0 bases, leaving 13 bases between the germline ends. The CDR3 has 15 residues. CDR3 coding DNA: TGTGCCAGTACCCCTCGCCAGGCTAGCAATCAGCCCCAGCATTTT. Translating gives CASTPRQASNQPQHF.

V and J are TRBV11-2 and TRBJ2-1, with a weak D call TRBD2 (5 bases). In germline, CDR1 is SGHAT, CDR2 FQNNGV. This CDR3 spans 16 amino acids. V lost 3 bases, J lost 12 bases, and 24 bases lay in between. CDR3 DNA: TGTGCCAGCAGCTTGGATATCGGGCTAGCCATGAGTGGGCAGTTCTTC. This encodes CASSLDIGLAMSGQFF.